A selection of T cell receptor beta chains follows, all from one sample in a study of cytomegalovirus exposure and HLA in healthy donors. TCRdb's copy holds only in-frame clones and misses some; the assay was immunoSEQ multiplex PCR. This sample yields about 98,000 clones, of which around three quarters are seen a single time; 7.5% to 9.5% belongs to the top ten. The material sequenced was PBMCs. The receptors stem from a human donor in good health. CDR3s include the opening cysteine and the closing phenylalanine or tryptophan. Fields, in order: J gene, D gene, V gene, CDR3 length, clone size, CDR3 protein, CDR3 DNA. D genes are given only for firm matches. Clone size, where shown, is once, few, many, or a class for clones that have expanded.

TRBJ2-1 TRBD2 TRBV6-1 19 . CASSEGAGKGWREIPEQFF TGTGCCAGCAGTGAAGGGGCAGGGAAAGGTTGGCGGGAGATCCCTGAGCAGTTCTTC
TRBJ1-2 . TRBV12-5 12 . CASGLVAVGYTF TGTGCTAGTGGTTTGGTAGCCGTCGGCTACACCTTC
TRBJ1-1 . TRBV7-9 13 . CASSLVFPQAAFF TGTGCCAGCAGCTTAGTGTTTCCACAGGCAGCTTTCTTT
TRBJ1-2 TRBD1 TRBV27 12 . CASRGTGDGYTF TGTGCCAGCAGGGGGACAGGGGATGGCTACACCTTC
TRBJ1-1 TRBD1 TRBV27 15 . CASSPGQGMNTEAFF TGTGCCAGCAGTCCGGGACAGGGTATGAACACTGAAGCTTTCTTT
TRBJ1-4 . TRBV2 11 . CAGGVREKLFF TGTGCCGGCGGGGTTCGGGAAAAACTGTTTTTT
TRBJ1-3 TRBD1 TRBV7-9 14 . CASSNTGAGNTIYF TGTGCCAGCAGCAATACAGGGGCTGGAAACACCATATATTTT
TRBJ2-3 TRBD2 TRBV10-3 15 . CAISEMTSGTDTQYF TGTGCCATCAGTGAGATGACTAGCGGGACAGATACGCAGTATTTT
TRBJ2-5 . TRBV12-2 15 . CASRSGTEYQETQYF TGTGCAAGTCGCTCCGGGACAGAGTACCAAGAGACCCAGTACTTC
TRBJ2-7 TRBD1 TRBV6-1 14 . CASSIDRGGYEQYF TGTGCCAGCAGTATTGACAGGGGCGGCTACGAGCAGTACTTC
TRBJ2-6 . TRBV14 15 few CASRRGGAGANVLTF TGTGCCAGCAGGAGGGGGGGGGCTGGGGCCAACGTCCTGACTTTC
TRBJ2-7 . TRBV7-2 14 few CASRSGTTTYEQYF TGTGCCAGCAGGTCCGGGACAACGACCTACGAGCAGTACTTC
TRBJ2-1 TRBD2 TRBV6-5 16 . CASSYPKGGAGEEQFF TGTGCCAGCAGTTACCCGAAGGGTGGGGCGGGAGAGGAGCAGTTCTTC
TRBJ1-1 . TRBV9 12 . CASGEPHTEAFF TGTGCCAGCGGGGAGCCGCACACTGAAGCTTTCTTT
TRBJ1-5 TRBD1 TRBV5-8 15 . CASSAGTVINQPQHF TGTGCCAGCAGCGCCGGGACAGTCATCAATCAGCCCCAGCATTTT
TRBJ2-3 . TRBV21-1 18 . CASSKDHLLAGGRDTQYF TGTGCCAGCAGCAAAGATCACCTACTAGCGGGGGGGAGAGATACGCAGTATTTT
TRBJ1-2 . TRBV30 15 . CAWSLITQGDYGYTF TGTGCCTGGAGTTTGATCACACAGGGTGACTATGGCTACACCTTC
TRBJ1-1 . TRBV5-1 13 . CASSLTGNTEAFF TGCGCCAGCAGCTTGACAGGGAACACTGAAGCTTTCTTT
TRBJ1-2 . TRBV30 13 . CAWSVGGLYGYTF TGTGCCTGGAGTGTCGGTGGGCTCTATGGCTACACCTTC
TRBJ1-2 . TRBV6-4 16 . CASSEYTGGTHYGYTF TGTGCCAGCAGTGAATACACGGGGGGCACTCACTATGGCTACACCTTC
TRBJ1-5 . TRBV5-1 14 . CASSPGTAGQPQHF TGCGCCAGCAGCCCAGGGACGGCGGGGCAGCCCCAGCATTTT
TRBJ2-3 . TRBV9 15 . CASSVGGASTDTQYF TGTGCCAGCAGCGTTGGAGGTGCTAGCACAGATACGCAGTATTTT
TRBJ1-2 TRBD1 TRBV9 16 . CASSVDRQGSEFGYTF TGTGCCAGCAGCGTAGATCGACAGGGAAGTGAATTTGGCTACACCTTC
TRBJ2-7 . TRBV10-1 14 . CASSDDSTSYEQYF TGCGCCAGCAGTGACGACAGCACATCCTACGAGCAGTACTTC
TRBJ2-5 TRBD1 TRBV5-4 13 . CAGGQGESETQYF TGTGCCGGAGGACAGGGGGAGTCAGAGACCCAGTACTTC
TRBJ2-6 TRBD1 TRBV7-9 18 . CSSSLGDRLFSGANVLTF TGTTCCAGCAGCTTGGGGGACAGACTATTCTCTGGGGCCAACGTCCTGACTTTC
TRBJ2-1 . TRBV10-1 14 . CASSNPKASNEQFF TGCGCCAGCAGTAATCCGAAAGCGAGCAATGAGCAGTTCTTC
TRBJ2-1 TRBD2 TRBV4-3 15 . CASSHPSGRYNEQFF TGCGCCAGCAGCCACCCTAGCGGGAGGTACAATGAGCAGTTCTTC
TRBJ1-2 . TRBV10-1 13 . CASSEAGRRGYTF TGCGCCAGCAGTGAGGCAGGCCGAAGGGGCTACACCTTC
TRBJ2-3 TRBD1 TRBV4-1 16 . CASSQVGGQGIDTQYF TGCGCCAGCAGCCAAGTTGGTGGACAGGGGATAGATACGCAGTATTTT
TRBJ2-1 . TRBV5-1 14 many CASSLGGQKNEQFF TGCGCCAGCAGCTTGGGGGGGCAAAAAAATGAGCAGTTCTTC
TRBJ2-7 . TRBV6-6 12 . CASSPQGGEQYF TGTGCCAGCAGTCCGCAGGGGGGCGAGCAGTACTTC
TRBJ2-5 TRBD1 TRBV2 15 . CASSEEGQGQETQYF TGTGCCAGCAGTGAAGAGGGACAGGGGCAAGAGACCCAGTACTTC
TRBJ2-2 . TRBV7-7 14 . CASTVQGLSGELFF TGTGCCAGCACCGTACAGGGTTTGTCCGGGGAGCTGTTTTTT
TRBJ1-2 TRBD1 TRBV19 15 few CASSMDSGQFYGYTF TGTGCCAGTAGTATGGACTCGGGACAGTTCTATGGCTACACCTTC
TRBJ2-5 . TRBV6-6 15 . CASSYSGEAQETQYF TGTGCCAGCAGTTACTCCGGGGAGGCCCAAGAGACCCAGTACTTC
TRBJ2-1 TRBD1 TRBV6-1 17 . CASSEPKNDRGRYEQFF TGTGCCAGCAGTGAACCGAAGAATGACAGGGGGCGATACGAGCAGTTCTTC
TRBJ1-4 TRBD1 TRBV6-6 15 few CASSTRTGINEKLFF TGTGCCAGCAGTACACGGACAGGGATTAATGAAAAACTGTTTTTT
TRBJ1-1 . TRBV19 11 . CTHGGDTEAFF TGTACCCATGGAGGGGATACTGAAGCTTTCTTT
TRBJ2-7 . TRBV27 15 . CASSLYPREGYEQYF TGTGCCAGCAGTTTATACCCCCGTGAGGGCTACGAGCAGTACTTC
TRBJ1-5 . TRBV23-1 14 . CASSTGTSNQPQHF TGCGCCAGCAGTACAGGGACTAGCAATCAGCCCCAGCATTTT
TRBJ2-5 . TRBV5-6 15 . CASSFGRTGQETQYF TGTGCCAGCAGCTTTGGGAGGACCGGACAAGAGACCCAGTACTTC
TRBJ2-2 TRBD2 TRBV9 16 . CASSVVPAGAPGELFF TGTGCCAGCAGCGTAGTGCCAGCGGGAGCGCCCGGGGAGCTGTTTTTT
TRBJ2-2 . TRBV11-3 14 many CASSLDRNTGELFF TGTGCCAGCAGCTTAGACCGGAACACCGGGGAGCTGTTTTTT
TRBJ1-1 . TRBV9 14 . CASSVGGFNTEAFF TGTGCCAGCAGCGTTGGAGGGTTTAACACTGAAGCTTTCTTT
TRBJ2-7 . TRBV11-3 15 . CASSVGGDTPYEQYF TGTGCCAGCAGCGTGGGGGGGGACACCCCCTACGAGCAGTACTTC